This T cell receptor (beta chain) comes out of a study of human T cells and chemical hapten exposure. The overall study: Patients, predominantly female, presented with alopecia areata, totalis or universalis.

TCRdb ran MiXCR on the RACE reads and lists one entry per CDR3 protein. The data contain over 11,000 distinct CDR3 sequences, about 17% of them singletons. The time point denotes: patch test 1, 2 weeks after DPC sensitization. Noted treatment: therapeutic diphenylcyclopropenone sensitization with weekly scalp DPC. The germline CDR1 and CDR2 sequences are SSHAT and FNYEAQ (reference sequence). This CDR3 region has 15 residues. The germline V and J ends were trimmed by 5 bases and 0 bases, with 13 bases remaining between them. Sequenced material: whole blood, taken in connection with sensitization to the hapten diphenylcyclopropenone (DPC). The origin of this receptor is a woman in her twenties or thirties with alopecia areata. Some clones in this sample may be carry-over from other donors' samples. V gene TRBV7-7 combines with J gene TRBJ2-5; possibly TRBD1 for D (5 bases). The chain's CDR3 is CASSTDRDYQETQYF. CDR3 DNA sequence: TGTGCCAGCAGCACAGACAGAGATTACCAAGAGACCCAGTACTTC. Based on the CDR3 plus reference TRBV7-7 and TRBJ2-5, the full variable domain is GAGVSQSPRYKVTKRGQDVTLRCDPISSHATLYWYQQALGQGPEFLTYFNYEAQPDKSGLPSDRFSAERPEGSISTLTIQRTEQRDSAMYRCASSTDRDYQETQYFGPGTRLLVL.